This T cell receptor (beta chain) was found in a study of cytomegalovirus exposure and HLA in healthy donors. Overall study context: Genotyping showed roughly 86% of almost 400 donors falling in the Caucasian-associated ancestry cluster. General study results and limits: Excluded: some indistinguishable V segments such as TRBV6-2 and TRBV6-3. Later work associated fewer than 20,000 TCR beta sequences with HLA alleles at 0.05 false discovery rate.

About this clone itself: Its matching antigen is unknown.

Researchers ran the PCR with 60 Vbeta and 13 Jbeta primers. In the original workflow: The count from a later analysis was tens of millions of unique TCR beta chains, 9 million to 12 million of them shared. Clones were read by immunoSEQ multiplex PCR, and TCRdb kept only the in-frame ones, dropping some. V and J calls and clone size come straight from that table; D and trimming were deduced from the DNA. The sample yields roughly 100,000 clones, just under 85% seen once. V was clipped by 0 bases and J by 5 bases, with 7 bases between them. In germline, CDR1 is SNHLY, CDR2 FYNNEI. The CDR3 contains 13 residues.

This TCR derives from a woman aged 18-29 years in good health and CMV-seropositive. The sequencing sample was made of PBMCs. This sequence joins TRBV2 and TRBJ2-5; D remains ambiguous. The CDR3 sequence: CASSEAVGETQYF. CDR3 DNA sequence: TGTGCCAGCAGTGAAGCGGTTGGCGAGACCCAGTACTTC. The full variable domain, rest sourced from reference TRBV2 and TRBJ2-5, is EPEVTQTPSHQVTQMGQEVILRCVPISNHLYFYWYRQILGQKVEFLVSFYNNEISEKSEIFDDQFSVERPDGSNFTLKIRSTKLEDSAMYFCASSEAVGETQYFGPGTRLLVL.